This T cell receptor beta chain is from a study of shared clonotypes between healthy human individuals. Study-wide results and caveats: Incompleteness in sorted-subset sequencing, despite large depth, was shown by rarefaction. On the whole, naive subsets had larger estimated richness than memory subsets had.

As to this clone: Antigen unknown.

Naive CD8 populations comprised CD45RO-negative cells positively selected for CCR7, excluding terminally differentiated effector memory CD45RA+ cells. DNA at 200 ng, some 31,000 T cell genomes, went into sorted-subset replicate PCRs. Clones were sequenced by immunoSEQ multiplex PCR, and TCRdb holds only the in-frame ones, with some missing. The sample lists around 640,000 clones; roughly 95% were seen once. Germline V gives CDR1 MNHEY, CDR2 SMNVEV (reference sequence). V dropped 5 bases and J dropped 7; count of bases not matched to a gene: 15. CDR3 length: 17 residues. This chain joins TRBV27 and TRBJ2-1, with 9 bases fitting TRBD2. The sequence was obtained from a woman in her thirties in good health. The sequencing sample was made of naive CD8+ T cells sorted from blood. In DNA, the CDR3 is TGTGCCAGCAGTACACCAGGTAGCGGGAGAGGAATAAATGAGCAGTTCTTC. It specifies CASSTPGSGRGINEQFF.